This TCR beta chain was captured in a study of shared clonotypes between healthy human individuals. Whole-study context: Each donor's CD8 memory used one plate, CD8 naive two, each CD4 subset three.

V was clipped by 5 bases and J by 4 bases; unmatched bases: 2. CDR1 is MDHEN, CDR2 SYDVKM, per germline. The length of the CDR3 is 13 residues. Only in-frame clones appear in the TCRdb table, and some are missing; sequencing was by immunoSEQ multiplex PCR. The data show more than 500,000 clones, around 96% seen once. Study-wide results and caveats: Non-shared clonotypes showed lower generation probabilities than clonotypes common to all four donors.

A word on this clone: The antigen remains undetermined.

The sequenced material came from naive CD4+ T cells sorted from blood. Subset given: CD45RA+ positively selected. The V gene is TRBV28, the J gene TRBJ1-5; 7 positions match TRBD1. The clonotype was recovered from a woman younger than 45 in good health. DNA for the CDR3: TGTGCCAGCAGTGGACAGGAAAATCAGCCCCAGCATTTT. The encoded protein is CASSGQENQPQHF. Together with reference TRBV28 and TRBJ1-5, the CDR3 gives the full variable domain: DVKVTQSSRYLVKRTGEKVFLECVQDMDHENMFWYRQDPGLGLRLIYFSYDVKMKEKGDIPEGYSVSREKKERFSLILESASTNQTSMYLCASSGQENQPQHFGDGTRLSIL.